This TCR beta chain was recovered during a study of cytomegalovirus exposure and HLA in healthy donors. Study-level results: TCR beta V- and J-gene trimming was later associated with a missense DCLRE1C variant. It was assumed in the presence/absence analyses that sequencing depth was roughly uniform across donors. More clonal expansion characterized HLA-associated TCR beta chains than equally common others in a later analysis.

The PCR employed 60 Vbeta primers together with 13 Jbeta primers. Here immunoSEQ multiplex PCR was the method, and the copy in TCRdb shows in-frame clones only, minus some. In total, the table holds about 58,000 clones. A remark on this clone: No antigen is known for it.

J lost 5 bases, V lost 2 bases, and 3 bases had no gene match. Germline CDR1 is SGHNT and CDR2 is YYREEE (reference sequence). The CDR3 sequence is 15 residues long. Sequenced: PBMCs. The chain has TRBV5-4 and TRBJ2-2; TRBD2 matches 10 bases. This receptor was taken from a woman aged 18-35 years in good health and CMV-seronegative. CDR3 nucleotide sequence: TGTGCCAGCAGCTTTGAGACTAGCGGGACCGGGGAGCTGTTTTTT. Its translation: CASSFETSGTGELFF.